The sequence of this T cell receptor beta chain was determined in a study of blood T cell repertoires in COVID-19. Looking at the study overall: Italy, Spain and the United States were the sources of the convalescent and acute COVID-19 samples.

Individuals drawn from 24 US areas were roughly 18 to 100 years old. All recovered Cohort 3 donors got two negative PCRs, got clearance, or saw symptom resolution. Methods used by the authors: It was from reference gene primer amplification that nucleated cell counts were estimated. Using immunoSEQ multiplex PCR, the repertoire was profiled, and TCRdb retains in-frame clones only, with some absent. The V and J calls and clone size come from that table; D and trimming were worked out from the DNA. This sample yields about 350,000 clones, of which roughly 84% are seen a single time; more than 0.8% belongs to the top ten. Germline CDR1 reads MGHDK; CDR2 reads SYGVNS. CDR3 size: 11 residues.

This sequence joins TRBV25-1 and TRBJ2-3; the D is unclear. This sequence was found in a woman in her 30s who had recovered from COVID-19. Source material: PBMCs or T cells enriched from blood (not recorded which). The CDR3 loop is CASAPADTQYF. In DNA, the CDR3 is TGTGCTTCCGCCCCGGCAGATACGCAGTATTTT.